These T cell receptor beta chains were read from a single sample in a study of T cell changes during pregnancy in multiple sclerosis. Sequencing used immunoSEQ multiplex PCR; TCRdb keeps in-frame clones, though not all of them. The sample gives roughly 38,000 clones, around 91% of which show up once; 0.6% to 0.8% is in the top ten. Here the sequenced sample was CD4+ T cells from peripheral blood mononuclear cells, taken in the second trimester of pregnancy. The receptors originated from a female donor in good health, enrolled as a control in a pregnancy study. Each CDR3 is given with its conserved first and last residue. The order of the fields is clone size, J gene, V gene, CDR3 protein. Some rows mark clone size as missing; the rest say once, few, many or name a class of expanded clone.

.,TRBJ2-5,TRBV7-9,CASSPQETQYF
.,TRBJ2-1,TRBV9,CASSVSLGGTGVNEQFF
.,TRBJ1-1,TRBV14,CASNQGLNTEAFF
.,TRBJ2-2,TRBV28,CASSRGGGGNTGELFF
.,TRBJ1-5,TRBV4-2,CASSQDRTGENQPQHF
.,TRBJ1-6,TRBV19,CASSSRGQGPLHF
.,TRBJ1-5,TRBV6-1,CASSNWGGNQPQHF
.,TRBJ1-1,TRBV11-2,CASSRQGRTEAFF
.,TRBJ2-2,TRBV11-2,CASVGGDSNTGELFF
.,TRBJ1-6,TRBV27,CASNSRDRGISPLHF
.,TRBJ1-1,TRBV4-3,CASSQEGGRGGGGMSRAFF
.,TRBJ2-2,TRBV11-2,CASSLGATRGELFF
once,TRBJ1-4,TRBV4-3,CASSQEDSRNEKLFF
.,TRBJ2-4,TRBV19,CASGSGSGIQYF
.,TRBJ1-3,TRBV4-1,CASSQVLGASGGNTIYF
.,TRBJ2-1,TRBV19,CASSVGRAGGNEQFF
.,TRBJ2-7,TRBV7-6,CASSPGGTSARGEQYF
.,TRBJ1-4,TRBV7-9,CASSLGVAAEKLFF
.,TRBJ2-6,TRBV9,CASSVGPSGFSGANVLTF
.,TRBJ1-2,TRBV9,CASSRQEDYGYTF
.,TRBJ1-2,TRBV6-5,CASSQQGRGYTF
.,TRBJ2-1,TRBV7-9,CASSFSDRGEYNEQFF
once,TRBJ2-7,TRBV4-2,CASSQDLRGGGYEQYF
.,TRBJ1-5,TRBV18,CASSPIGLTGRQNQPQHF
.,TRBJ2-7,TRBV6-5,CASRSYSYEQYF
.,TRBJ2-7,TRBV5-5,CASSWLRDRSYEQYF
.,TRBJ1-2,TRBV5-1,CASCEAETNYGYTF
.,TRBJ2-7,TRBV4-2,CASSQDVLDRDFGQYF
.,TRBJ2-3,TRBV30,CAWSKGGDTQYF
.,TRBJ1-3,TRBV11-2,CASSLFEETSGNTIYF
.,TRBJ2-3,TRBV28,CATLSGGALLDTQYF
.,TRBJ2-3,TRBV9,CASSVGLGGTSGADTQYF
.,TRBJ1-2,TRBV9,CASSVLGQGYGYTF
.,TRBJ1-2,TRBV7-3,CASSSGNRGQHGYTF
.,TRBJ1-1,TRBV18,CASSPQGTAPEAFF
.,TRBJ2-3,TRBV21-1,CASSKGGTEAFTDTQYF
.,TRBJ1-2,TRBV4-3,CASSPGQGVLYGYTF
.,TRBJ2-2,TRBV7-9,CASRVSGGPAGELFF
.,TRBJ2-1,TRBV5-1,CASSGTSPINEQFF
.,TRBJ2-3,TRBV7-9,CASSSTGLATDTQYF
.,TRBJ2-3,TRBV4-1,CASSQSGVLDTQYF
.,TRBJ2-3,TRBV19,CASSPQGTDTQYF
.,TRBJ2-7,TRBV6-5,CASSYSTLYEQYF
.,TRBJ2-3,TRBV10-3,CAISDFTSGVGDTQYF
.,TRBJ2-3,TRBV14,CASSQAGSTDTQYF
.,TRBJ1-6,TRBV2,CASRGAGLYSPLHF
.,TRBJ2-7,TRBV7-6,CASSLGTSGGRSEQYF
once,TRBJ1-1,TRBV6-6,CASTRTGNSGGAFF
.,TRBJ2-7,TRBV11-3,CASSSDRSYYEQYF
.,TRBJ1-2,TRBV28,CASRTGSNYGYTF
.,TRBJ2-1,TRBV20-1,CSASQGPEQFF
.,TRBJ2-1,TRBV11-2,CASSTGTGGIRLNEQFF
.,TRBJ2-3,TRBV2,CASRGTSGTDTQYF
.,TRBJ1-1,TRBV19,CASSRKTGLLNTEAFF
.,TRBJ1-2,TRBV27,CASSLLGQGEGYTF
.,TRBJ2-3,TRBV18,CASSPGGRDTQYF
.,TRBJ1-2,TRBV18,CASSSIESNYGYTF
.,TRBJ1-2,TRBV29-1,CSVTGTGSNYGYTF
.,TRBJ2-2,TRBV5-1,CASSLGRSRKNTGELFF
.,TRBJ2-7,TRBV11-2,CASSIAGGSYEQYF